The TCR beta chain under discussion was sequenced for a study of CD8 T cells in Susac syndrome. About the study: Intravenous immunoglobulin alone or corticosteroids were being given to patients with Susac syndrome at blood draw, unless they were therapy-naive.

It was with random hexamers that about 0.45 to 1 ug RNA was reverse transcribed. TCRdb ran MiXCR on the immunoSEQ multiplex PCR reads and lists one entry per CDR3 protein. The table includes roughly 200,000 distinct CDR3 sequences, around 94% detected once. The CDR3 totals 16 residues. Germline loops: CDR1 DFQATT, CDR2 SNEGSKA (reference sequence). V trimming: 3 bases; J trimming: 2 bases; junction bases outside the gene matches: 10. V gene TRBV20-1 combines with J gene TRBJ2-1, with 7 nucleotides matching TRBD1. Sequenced: CD4+ T cells from PBMCs. This clonotype originated in a human donor with Susac syndrome. CDR3 residues: CSARDQNRGAYNEQFF. Here the CDR3 DNA reads TGCAGTGCTAGGGACCAAAACAGGGGCGCCTACAATGAGCAGTTCTTC.